Listed here are 29 T cell receptor beta chains from one sample, sequenced in a study of T cells in Graves' hyperthyroidism and ophthalmopathy. Amplification of TCR beta CDR3 regions was performed using RNA transcripts as template. TCR CDR3 regions were first amplified by RT-PCR with HTBI primers. TCRdb itself ran the multiplex PCR reads through MiXCR, one entry per CDR3 protein. The table shows approximately 530,000 distinct CDR3 sequences, with 16% occurring only once. Sequencing used blood. These receptors all come from a woman younger than 30 with Graves' hyperthyroidism.

This clonotype was detected ten times or more. The rearrangement links TRBV14 to TRBJ2-3, with 8 bases that match TRBD2. Trimming removed 4 bases from V and 2 bases from J; junction bases left unmatched: 14. The CDR3 spans 18 residues. Germline CDR1 and CDR2: SGHDN and FVKESK. CDR3: CASSRLLGSGGITDTQYF. As DNA, the CDR3 is TGTGCCAGCAGCCGTTTGCTCGGAAGCGGGGGAATCACAGATACGCAGTATTTT.

Concerning this clonotype itself: A much larger clone sits a single nucleotide away, making a read error possible. CDR3 sequence: CASSLAGGRIGADTPYF. DNA of the CDR3: TGCGCCAGCAGCTTGGCCGGGGGGAGAATCGGGGCAGATACGCCGTATTTT. The chain is built from TRBV5-1 and TRBJ2-3; 7 positions agree with TRBD2. Germline CDR1 SGHRS, CDR2 YFSETQ. CDR3 length equals 17 residues.

This clonotype has more than one count but fewer than ten. This chain connects TRBV7-9 to TRBJ2-2; D gene ambiguous. Germline CDR1 and CDR2: SEHNR and FQNEAQ (reference sequence). The V end was cut by 5 bases, the J end by 7 bases, with 8 bases between. The CDR3 extends over 12 amino acids. The chain's CDR3 is CASSTGSGELFF. The CDR3 DNA reads as TGTGCCAGCAGCACCGGTAGCGGGGAGCTGTTTTTT.

This chain links TRBV30 with TRBJ1-4; 7 nucleotides line up with TRBD1. Per germline, CDR1 GTSNPN and CDR2 SVGIG (reference sequence). The CDR3 covers 15 residues. The trim removed 5 bases at V and 4 bases at J, leaving 10 bases unmatched. CDR3 sequence: CAWRGGRGLNEKLFF. DNA for the CDR3: TGTGCCTGGCGCGGGGGGAGGGGGCTTAATGAAAAACTGTTTTTT.

CDR3 residues: CSAEGLAGEPQFF. DNA for the CDR3: TGCAGCGCAGAAGGTCTGGCGGGAGAGCCACAGTTCTTC. The chain has TRBV29-1 and TRBJ2-1, with 7 bases that match TRBD2. Germline lookup yields CDR1 SQVTM and CDR2 ANQGSEA. With 7 bases clipped from V and 13 bases from J, the junction kept 16 bases outside the gene matches. The CDR3 loop spans 13 amino acids.

This clonotype was seen many times. V is TRBV29-1 and J is TRBJ1-5; no firm D call. CDR3 size: 12 residues. Germline V gene data show CDR1 as SQVTM and CDR2 as ANQGSEA. V was trimmed by 3 bases and J by 0 bases, leaving 3 bases between them. The CDR3 DNA follows: TGCAGCGTTGAGGATAGCAATCAGCCCCAGCATTTT. Translated, it gives CSVEDSNQPQHF.

This clonotype was observed a few times. The chain carries TRBV5-8 and TRBJ2-3; 13 bases are a match to TRBD2. The CDR3 is made up of 16 amino acids. Losses at the gene ends were 3 bases for V and 4 bases for J; bases not matched to a gene: 5. Germline lookup yields CDR1 SGHTS and CDR2 YDEGEE. The CDR3 sequence is CASSSRLAGGADTQYF. DNA of the CDR3: TGTGCCAGCAGCTCGCGACTAGCGGGGGGCGCAGATACGCAGTATTTT.

This clonotype was counted a few times. The chain joins TRBV10-3 to TRBJ2-7; 8 positions match TRBD2. The junction had 3 bases not matched to a gene; V was cut back by 0 bases and J by 5 bases. Per germline, CDR1 ENHRY and CDR2 SYGVKD. The CDR3 length is 14 residues. Written as DNA, the CDR3 is TGTGCCATCAGTGAGTCCTCGCGGGGGGACGAGCAGTACTTC. This gives the protein CAISESSRGDEQYF.

This chain connects TRBV12-3 or TRBV12-4 to TRBJ2-2, with D unclear. V lost 3 bases to trimming and J lost 1 base, with 9 bases between them. This CDR3 contains 15 residues. CDR3: CASSLPRQNTGELFF. In nucleotides, the CDR3 is TGTGCCAGCAGTTTGCCCCGACAGAACACCGGGGAGCTGTTTTTT.

This clonotype was picked up many times. This sequence joins TRBV30 and TRBJ2-3; 8 bases match TRBD1. V was clipped by 1 base and J by 4 bases; unmatched bases: 4. Germline lookup yields CDR1 GTSNPN and CDR2 SVGIG (reference sequence). CDR3 length equals 14 residues. The CDR3 loop reads CAWSAGGSADTQYF. The DNA for the CDR3 is TGTGCCTGGAGTGCAGGGGGCAGCGCAGATACGCAGTATTTT.

Many counts were recorded for this clonotype. This sequence joins TRBV6-1 and TRBJ1-5, with D unclear. V was trimmed by 5 bases and J by 0 bases, leaving 14 bases between them. The length of the CDR3 is 16 residues. Germline V gene data show CDR1 as MNHNS and CDR2 as SASEGT. Here the CDR3 DNA reads TGTGCCAGCAGTTCCATCGTCCCTTATAGCAATCAGCCCCAGCATTTT. It codes for CASSSIVPYSNQPQHF.

This clonotype was seen at least ten times. The rearrangement joins TRBV20-1 to TRBJ2-7; D is unclear. The V end was cut by 4 bases, the J end by 0 bases, with 7 bases between. This CDR3 has 12 amino acids. Germline V gives CDR1 DFQATT, CDR2 SNEGSKA (reference sequence). The CDR3 region is CSATPDSYEQYF. The CDR3 nucleotides read TGCAGTGCTACCCCGGACTCCTACGAGCAGTACTTC.

This clonotype was recorded a few times. The chain recombines TRBV24-1 with TRBJ2-7; weak D call: TRBD1 (7 bases). CDR3 length: 14 amino acids. V was trimmed by 3 bases and J by 6 bases, leaving 14 bases between them. Per germline, CDR1 KGHDR and CDR2 SFDVKD. As DNA, the CDR3 is TGTGCCACCAGTGATCCCGGAGGGGGCGGCGAGCAGTACTTC. Its translation is CATSDPGGGGEQYF.

This clonotype was observed at least ten times. J is TRBJ1-2 and V is TRBV29-1; weak D call: TRBD1 (5 bases). Per the germline V gene, CDR1 is SQVTM and CDR2 is ANQGSEA. V was pared by 4 bases and J by 1 base, with 7 bases between. There are 12 residues in the CDR3. CDR3 residues: CSVGQGNYGYTF. CDR3 DNA: TGCAGCGTTGGTCAGGGTAACTATGGCTACACCTTC.

This clonotype was counted ten times or more. The genes are TRBV28 and TRBJ2-5, with 10 nucleotides matching TRBD1. The CDR3 is 15 residues long. Trimming cost V 5 bases and J 6 bases; bases outside gene matches: 9. CDR1 is MDHEN and CDR2 is SYDVKM in the germline V gene. The CDR3: CASSRGQGVLKTQYF. Written as DNA, the CDR3 is TGTGCCAGCAGTAGAGGACAGGGGGTTTTGAAGACCCAGTACTTC.

This clonotype has only a few counts. This chain connects TRBV4-1 to TRBJ2-3, with 12 bases identical to TRBD2. Germline V gene lookup returns CDR1 MGHRA and CDR2 YSYEKL. CDR3 length: 18 residues. Germline trimming cut 1 base from V and 4 bases from J; bases unmatched to any gene: 9. The DNA of the CDR3 is TGCGCCAGCAGCCAAGGAGGTGGGGCTAGCGGGAGGGCAGATACGCAGTATTTT. This encodes CASSQGGGASGRADTQYF.

V and J are TRBV18 and TRBJ1-4; 7 bases align to TRBD1. CDR3 length: 16 residues. Per the germline V gene, CDR1 is KGHSH and CDR2 is LQKENI. V dropped 1 base and J dropped 3; count of bases not matched to a gene: 5. The chain's CDR3 is CASSPLMQGANEKLFF. The CDR3 DNA follows: TGTGCCAGCTCACCACTGATGCAGGGGGCTAATGAAAAACTGTTTTTT.

The CDR3 spells CASSGGEYYGYTF. CDR3 DNA: TGCGCCAGCAGCGGCGGGGAGTACTATGGCTACACCTTC. The chain carries TRBV4-1 and TRBJ1-2; D is uncertain. This CDR3 region has 13 residues. Germline assignment: CDR1 MGHRA and CDR2 YSYEKL. V was shortened by 5 bases and J by 3 bases, with 10 bases between the two germline ends.

This clonotype was recorded many times. The chain joins TRBV10-3 to TRBJ1-1; possible D gene TRBD1, 5 bases. Germline CDR1 and CDR2: ENHRY and SYGVKD. V was clipped by 2 bases and J by 5 bases, with 27 bases between them. The CDR3 extends over 19 amino acids. The CDR3 coding sequence is TGTGCCATCAGTGAGCCAAGGTGGGGGACGGGTGCAAGGGAAACTGAAGCTTTCTTT. As protein: CAISEPRWGTGARETEAFF.

The chain employs TRBV3-1 and TRBJ2-7; 10 positions agree with TRBD2. The germline gives CDR1 LGHDT, CDR2 YNNKEL (reference sequence). Germline trimming cut 1 base from V and 7 bases from J; bases unmatched to any gene: 13. CDR3 size: 17 residues. The CDR3 DNA sequence: TGTGCCAGCAGCCAAGTGAGGACTAGCGGTCCCCCAGGGGAGCAGTACTTC. Its protein is CASSQVRTSGPPGEQYF.

This clonotype was seen a handful of times. The gene calls are TRBV6-1 and TRBJ2-5; TRBD2 aligns across 9 bases. The CDR3 extends over 15 amino acids. Trimming took 4 bases from V and 4 from J; bases not matched to a gene: 7. Per the germline V gene, CDR1 is MNHNS and CDR2 is SASEGT. The CDR3, as DNA: TGTGCCAGCAGTGGGGGCGGGAGGGCCGGAGAGACCCAGTACTTC. Its translation: CASSGGGRAGETQYF.

The chain has TRBV5-5 and TRBJ2-2; the D gene is possibly TRBD1 (5 bases). Germline CDR1 reads SGHKS; CDR2 reads YYEKEE (reference sequence). The CDR3 is 16 residues long. The V end lost 1 base, the J end lost 1 base, and 11 bases lay between the germline ends. CDR3 DNA: TGTGCCAGCAGCTTGATCCAACAGGAGAACACCGGGGAGCTGTTTTTT. The encoded protein is CASSLIQQENTGELFF.

This clonotype was picked up many times. The rearrangement links TRBV12-3 or TRBV12-4 to TRBJ2-1; D ambiguous. V was shortened by 3 bases and J by 9 bases, with 18 bases between the two germline ends. The CDR3 contains 15 residues. In DNA, the CDR3 is TGTGCCAGCAGTTTTAGACTCCCCCCCTTGGGTGAGCAGTTCTTC. Translation: CASSFRLPPLGEQFF.

This clonotype was observed many times. The chain employs TRBV4-3 and TRBJ2-1; the D is unclear. This CDR3 comprises 17 residues. The germline V gene encodes CDR1 LGHNA and CDR2 YSLEER. The V gene lost 3 bases and the J gene lost 5 bases, with 20 bases spanning the gap. The CDR3 nucleotides are TGCGCCAGCAGCCATCAACAGCCGGTAGGGTACGACAATGAGCAGTTCTTC. This sequence encodes CASSHQQPVGYDNEQFF.

The chain carries TRBV7-9 and TRBJ2-1, with D possibly TRBD2 on 5 matching bases. The germline gives CDR1 SEHNR, CDR2 FQNEAQ (reference sequence). This CDR3 is 14 amino acids long. Deletions cut 3 bases from V and 5 bases from J, with 11 bases between. The CDR3 bases are TGTGCCAGCAGCTTGGAGGTCGGTAACAATGAGCAGTTCTTC. Its translation is CASSLEVGNNEQFF.

This clonotype was found many times. The chain employs TRBV12-3 or TRBV12-4 and TRBJ2-7, with D possibly called TRBD1 or TRBD2 (5 bases each). Trimming removed 3 bases at V and 3 bases at J, with 15 bases between. The CDR3 spans 15 residues. The CDR3, as DNA: TGTGCCAGCAGTTTCCGGCAGGGAGCCTTCTACGAGCAGTACTTC. Protein sequence: CASSFRQGAFYEQYF.

V gene TRBV28 combines with J gene TRBJ2-1, with 9 positions matching TRBD2. V lost 1 base, J lost 8 bases, and 12 bases stayed unmatched. The CDR3 sequence is 17 residues long. CDR1 MDHEN and CDR2 SYDVKM come from the germline V gene. CDR3 bases: TGTGCCAGCAGTTTATTGATTAGCGGGAGCTTTCTCCATGAGCAGTTCTTC. This translates into CASSLLISGSFLHEQFF.

CDR3 residues: CASSILAGGSTGELFF. CDR3 nucleotide sequence: TGTGCCAGTAGTATCCTAGCGGGCGGATCCACCGGGGAGCTGTTTTTT. V is TRBV19 and J is TRBJ2-2; 8 bases map to TRBD2. The CDR3 consists of 16 residues. Per germline, CDR1 LNHDA and CDR2 SQIVND (reference sequence). V lost 3 bases, J lost 4 bases, and 7 bases stayed unmatched.

This clonotype was seen a handful of times. The CDR3 DNA is TGTGCCAGCAGTTACGGGACAGCTACGGGTGAGCAGTACTTC. Translating it yields CASSYGTATGEQYF. This chain joins TRBV6-5 and TRBJ2-7; TRBD1 agrees at 7 bases. Trimming at V came to 2 bases and at J to 7 bases, leaving 8 bases not matched to a gene. Germline V gene lookup returns CDR1 MNHEY and CDR2 SVGAGI. The CDR3 covers 14 residues.